This TCR beta chain comes out of a study of molecular identifiers for immune sequencing clone quantification. A CD8+CD4-CCR7+CD45RA+ phenotype served as the sorting definition for naive CD8 T cells. TCRdb reprocessed the PCR reads with MiXCR, giving one entry per CDR3 protein. Of about 640,000 distinct CDR3 sequences listed, 15% to 20% were seen once; the top ten hold roughly 0.85%. Study observations and caveats: In a background of around 1 million naive cells, spiked Jurkat TCR RNA from one cell was reportedly detectable.

Looked up from germline, CDR1 is MNHEY and CDR2 is SMNVEV (reference sequence). Trimming removed 6 bases from V and 4 bases from J; junction bases left unmatched: 7. The CDR3 covers 14 residues. Notes on this clonotype: The target antigen is unknown.

The source of this sequence is a human donor in good health. Some libraries in this study had Jurkat cell RNA spiked in. The sequenced sample consisted of naive CD8+ T cells from blood, with Jurkat cell RNA spiked in. Described subset: FACS-sorted CD8+CD4-CCR7+CD45RA+ naive T cells. V and J are TRBV27 and TRBJ2-3, with TRBD1 matching 7 bases. The CDR3 is CASSGDRLADTQYF. CDR3 nucleotides: TGTGCCAGCAGCGGGGACAGATTGGCAGATACGCAGTATTTT.